The rows below give T cell receptor beta chains drawn from one sample of a study of blood T cell repertoires in COVID-19. Produced via immunoSEQ multiplex PCR; TCRdb's table is partial and in-frame only. This table holds some 150,000 clones, 80% to 90% found once. The specimen sequenced was peripheral blood. The receptors originated from a man aged 45-65 years with active COVID-19. CDR3s include the opening cysteine and the closing phenylalanine or tryptophan. D genes are given only for firm matches. The size of a clone is reported for some rows only, either as once, few or many, or as a class for expanded clones.

d_call	v_call	clone_size	j_call	cdr3_nt	cdr3_aa
.	TRBV25-1	.	TRBJ2-7	TGTGCCAGCAGTGAGGGAGGCCACTACGAGCAGTACTTC	CASSEGGHYEQYF
.	TRBV11-1	.	TRBJ1-6	TGTGCCAGCAGCTTAGACGACAGACCGAATTCACCCCTCCACTTT	CASSLDDRPNSPLHF
.	TRBV11-1	once	TRBJ2-7	TGTGCCAGCAGCTTACGCCCAACCCTATACGAGCAGTACTTC	CASSLRPTLYEQYF
.	TRBV14	once	TRBJ1-1	TGTGCCAGCAGCCAAGACAGAAACACTGAAGCTTTCTTT	CASSQDRNTEAFF
.	TRBV5-6	.	TRBJ2-3	TGTGCCAGCAGGTCGGAGGGGCGGGACACAGATACGCAGTATTTT	CASRSEGRDTDTQYF
.	TRBV30	.	TRBJ2-7	TGTGCCTGGAGTCTCCAGGGCTCCTACGAGCAGTACTTC	CAWSLQGSYEQYF
TRBD1	TRBV5-1	.	TRBJ1-1	TGCGCCAGCAGCATGAGGGACAGGGGTGCCGAAGCTTTCTTT	CASSMRDRGAEAFF
TRBD1	TRBV18	once	TRBJ2-4	TGTGCCAGCTCACCACCCCAGGGACAGCAGAACATTCAGTACTTC	CASSPPQGQQNIQYF
.	TRBV29-1	.	TRBJ2-5	TGCAGCGTTGAAGATCTAGGACAGTCGGAGACCCAGTACTTC	CSVEDLGQSETQYF
TRBD2	TRBV12-5	.	TRBJ2-1	TGTGCTGAAGGGGGACTAGCTTCCCACAATGAGCAGTTCTTC	CAEGGLASHNEQFF
.	TRBV19	.	TRBJ1-5	TGTGCCAGTAGTATGGAGGGCATCAGTACAGGTAGACAGCCCCAGCATTTT	CASSMEGISTGRQPQHF
TRBD1	TRBV6-5	.	TRBJ2-7	TGTGCCAGCAAAACCCCCGGGACAGGGGAGCAGTACTTC	CASKTPGTGEQYF
.	TRBV11-2	.	TRBJ1-4	TGTGCCAGCAGCTTGTTCGGGGGAAGGGAAAAACTGTTTTTT	CASSLFGGREKLFF
.	TRBV6-2/TRBV6-3	.	TRBJ2-2	TGTGCCAGCAGTTACGCGGCAGAATTGAACACCGGGGAGCTGTTTTTT	CASSYAAELNTGELFF
TRBD2	TRBV5-4	.	TRBJ2-3	TGTGCCAGCAGCTTGGGGACTAGACACACAGATACGCAGTATTTT	CASSLGTRHTDTQYF
.	TRBV12-3/TRBV12-4	.	TRBJ2-7	TGTGCCAGCAGTTTAGCCTCAGGGTACGAGCAGTACTTC	CASSLASGYEQYF
.	TRBV27	.	TRBJ2-2	TGTGCCAGCAGACGTCTGGGGGGAGACACCGGGGAGCTGTTTTTT	CASRRLGGDTGELFF
.	TRBV13	.	TRBJ2-7	TGTGCCAGCAGCAAACTCTCAGGGGAAGGGACAATAAGGAGACCCTACGAGCAGTACTTC	CASSKLSGEGTIRRPYEQYF
.	TRBV27	.	TRBJ1-2	TGTGCCAGCACCCGAACAGGGAATTCGAACTATGGCTACACCTTC	CASTRTGNSNYGYTF
TRBD1	TRBV3-1/TRBV3-2	.	TRBJ2-1	TGTGCCAGCAGCCAAGCCCAGGGGGCCTACAATGAGCAGTTCTTC	CASSQAQGAYNEQFF
TRBD2	TRBV11-2	.	TRBJ2-7	TGTGCCAGCAGCTTAGAGATTAGCGGGGGCTACTACGAGCAGTACTTC	CASSLEISGGYYEQYF
.	TRBV29-1	.	TRBJ2-7	TGCAGCGTTGGGACAGACTACGAGCAGTACTTC	CSVGTDYEQYF
TRBD1	TRBV6-5	.	TRBJ1-3	TGTGCCAGCAGATCAGGGGGTCTCTCTGGAAACACCATATATTTT	CASRSGGLSGNTIYF
TRBD1	TRBV9	.	TRBJ1-1	TGTGCCAGCAGCGTCTATACAGGGGGAGAAGCTTTCTTT	CASSVYTGGEAFF
TRBD2	TRBV7-8	.	TRBJ2-2	TGTGCCAGCAGCTCTACTAGCGCCGGGGAGCTGTTTTTT	CASSSTSAGELFF
.	TRBV2	once	TRBJ1-6	TGTGCCAGCGGTGGGGACTGGCGTAATTCACCCCTCCACTTT	CASGGDWRNSPLHF
.	TRBV6-6	.	TRBJ2-5	TGTGCCAGCAGTTACGAGGAGACCCAGTACTTC	CASSYEETQYF
.	TRBV19	.	TRBJ1-2	TGTGCCAGTAGGGCCATTAGGGGGTCCCAGTTAGCTAACTATGGCTACACCTTC	CASRAIRGSQLANYGYTF
.	TRBV6-5	.	TRBJ1-2	TGTGCCAGCAGTTCCCCAACAGGGAATGGCTACACCTTC	CASSSPTGNGYTF
.	TRBV4-3	.	TRBJ2-1	TGCGCCAGCAGCCAGAGGGCGGGACTCACCTACAATGAGCAGTTCTTC	CASSQRAGLTYNEQFF
TRBD1	TRBV5-1	.	TRBJ1-4	TGCGCCAGCAGCTTGGCCTTTGGACAGGTCGCAACTAATGAAAAACTGTTTTTT	CASSLAFGQVATNEKLFF
TRBD1	TRBV9	.	TRBJ2-7	TGTGCCAGCAGTCCGGGGACAGCGCGCTACGAGCAGTACTTC	CASSPGTARYEQYF
.	TRBV25-1	.	TRBJ1-6	TGTGCCAGCACTCCGGGAGGCTCCTATAATTCACCCCTCCACTTT	CASTPGGSYNSPLHF
TRBD2	TRBV13	.	TRBJ2-5	TGTGCCAGCAGATTAGCGGGGGGGCGGGAGACCCAGTACTTC	CASRLAGGRETQYF
TRBD1	TRBV13	.	TRBJ2-7	TGTGCCAGCAGCTTAGACAGGGGGCTCGCGTACGAGCAGTACTTC	CASSLDRGLAYEQYF
.	TRBV30	.	TRBJ1-1	TGTGCCTGGAGTGTGCGCCCGCCGAACACTGAAGCTTTCTTT	CAWSVRPPNTEAFF
.	TRBV14	.	TRBJ2-7	TGTGCCAGCAGCCAAGTTAGAATAGGGGGACGGACCTACGAGCAGTACTTC	CASSQVRIGGRTYEQYF
.	TRBV5-4	once	TRBJ1-1	TGTGCCAGCAGCTTGCAGATGAACACTGAAGCTTTCTTT	CASSLQMNTEAFF
TRBD1	TRBV3-1/TRBV3-2	.	TRBJ1-4	TGTGCCAGCAGCCATGTCGTGGGCCAGGGGGATGAAAAACTGTTTTTT	CASSHVVGQGDEKLFF
.	TRBV3-1/TRBV3-2	.	TRBJ2-7	TGTGCCAGCAGCCTCGGAGGGGCGGCTGCCTCCTACGAGCAGTACTTC	CASSLGGAAASYEQYF
.	TRBV15	.	TRBJ1-4	TGTGCCACCAGCAGAGACCGGGACAATGATGAAAAACTGTTTTTT	CATSRDRDNDEKLFF
TRBD1	TRBV11-2	.	TRBJ2-1	TGTGCCAGCAGCAGGGGGACAGGGTCCTACAATGAGCAGTTCTTC	CASSRGTGSYNEQFF
TRBD2	TRBV28	.	TRBJ2-3	TGTGCCAGCAGTTTAGCGGGGGAGACAGATACGCAGTATTTT	CASSLAGETDTQYF
.	TRBV20-1	.	TRBJ1-3	TGCAGTGCTAGTTGGGGGCCGCCCGGAAACACCATATATTTT	CSASWGPPGNTIYF
.	TRBV3-1/TRBV3-2	.	TRBJ1-3	TGTGCCAGCAGCCCTACCCTCACAGGGACTGGAAACACCATATATTTT	CASSPTLTGTGNTIYF
TRBD1	TRBV28	.	TRBJ1-3	TGTGCCAGCAGCACTACCGGGACAGGGAAATCTGGAAACACCATATATTTT	CASSTTGTGKSGNTIYF
TRBD1	TRBV3-1/TRBV3-2	.	TRBJ1-2	TGTGCCAGCAGCCTTAGACAGGGTTGGAACTATGGCTACACCTTC	CASSLRQGWNYGYTF
TRBD1	TRBV6-2/TRBV6-3	once	TRBJ1-1	TGTGCCAGCAGTTGGGCAGGGGGCAGTGAAGCTGAAGCTTTCTTT	CASSWAGGSEAEAFF
TRBD2	TRBV9	.	TRBJ2-1	TGTGCCAGCAGCGTGAGCGGGAGCTCCTACAATGAGCAGTTCTTC	CASSVSGSSYNEQFF
.	TRBV7-2	once	TRBJ1-5	TGTGCCAGCAGCTTACAGGGGTATCAGCCCCAGCATTTT	CASSLQGYQPQHF
.	TRBV14	.	TRBJ1-5	TGTGCCAGCAGCCAGGGCCACGGACAGCCCCAGCATTTT	CASSQGHGQPQHF
.	TRBV18	.	TRBJ1-1	TGTGCCAGCTCACCACAGGAAACAGGGACGAACACTGAAGCTTTCTTT	CASSPQETGTNTEAFF
.	TRBV13	.	TRBJ2-3	TGTGCCAGCAGCTTACTCGGCGGGGCGGTGGATACGCAGTATTTT	CASSLLGGAVDTQYF
.	TRBV7-6	.	TRBJ2-5	TGTGCCAGCAGCATCAGGGGTGGAGAAGAGACCCAGTACTTC	CASSIRGGEETQYF
.	TRBV10-3	.	TRBJ2-3	TGTGCCATCAGTTCTACTAGCACAGATACGCAGTATTTT	CAISSTSTDTQYF
.	TRBV6-5	once	TRBJ1-1	TGTGCCAGCCTGGAGGGGACTGAAGCTTTCTTT	CASLEGTEAFF
.	TRBV6-2/TRBV6-3	.	TRBJ2-7	TGTGCCAGCAGTTACTTTTCAAGGGAGGACGAGCAGTACTTC	CASSYFSREDEQYF